This record looks at one T cell receptor beta chain sequence and its context. The sample belongs to a study of cytomegalovirus exposure and HLA in healthy donors. The germline V gene has CDR1 LNHDA and CDR2 SQIVND (reference sequence). The CDR3 sequence is 15 residues long. V lost 2 bases, J lost 4 bases, and 5 bases stayed unmatched. While the first cohort had 600 to 850 subjects, the donors belonged to the separate validation cohort of 100 to 150 subjects. Assay: immunoSEQ multiplex PCR; the TCRdb copy retains only in-frame clones and omits some. The sample holds 200,000 to 300,000 clones, 90% seen once.

This clonotype originated in a woman between 25 and 40 years old in good health and CMV-seronegative. The sample taken for sequencing was PBMCs. The chain carries TRBV19 and TRBJ2-3; 8 bases are a match to TRBD2. CDR3 sequence: CASSIMAGGADTQYF. CDR3 nucleotide sequence: TGTGCCAGTAGTATAATGGCGGGAGGAGCAGATACGCAGTATTTT. Full variable domain (rest looked up from reference TRBV19 and TRBJ2-3): DGGITQSPKYLFRKEGQNVTLSCEQNLNHDAMYWYRQDPGQGLRLIYYSQIVNDFQKGDIAEGYSVSREKKESFPLTVTSAQKNPTAFYLCASSIMAGGADTQYFGPGTRLTVL.